The rows below give T cell receptor beta chains drawn from one sample of a study of patients and donors after allogeneic stem cell transplantation. Via MiXCR, TCRdb re-called the RT-PCR reads, giving one row per CDR3 protein. The sample lists approximately 430,000 distinct CDR3 sequences, 16% occurring once. The sequencing sample was made of blood, either unsorted or a sorted T cell fraction (not recorded which). The origin of the receptors is a human donor who was either an allogeneic HSCT recipient or a stem cell or donor lymphocyte infusion donor (not recorded which). It is not recorded whose cells these are; they may come from a transplant donor. Both conserved end residues are trimmed from each CDR3.

CDR3	V	J
ASSLEPTGVGTDTQY	TRBV5-1	TRBJ2-3
ASSLSVHLVGYEQY	TRBV12-3/TRBV12-4	TRBJ2-7
ASSLGPRDYQYNEQF	TRBV5-1	TRBJ2-1
SVEDALIGYGYT	TRBV29-1	TRBJ1-2
ASSVTSDQETQY	TRBV5-1	TRBJ2-5
ASSLAVRKGYTEAF	TRBV27	TRBJ1-1
ASSQGLAGGTTYEQY	TRBV19	TRBJ2-7
ASSLPTRRYSYEQY	TRBV5-6	TRBJ2-7
ASSRGQNNSPLH	TRBV9	TRBJ1-6
ASSFNLRRGQFT	TRBV12-3/TRBV12-4	TRBJ1-2
ASSLRLLPSWGEQF	TRBV12-3/TRBV12-4	TRBJ2-1
ASSGTGLAGESGQETQY	TRBV11-1	TRBJ2-5
SVADRGRFNEQF	TRBV29-1	TRBJ2-1
ATSDLPSGSYNEQF	TRBV24-1	TRBJ2-1
ASSPTGPRETQY	TRBV7-3	TRBJ2-3
AIRAGPSYEQY	TRBV10-3	TRBJ2-7
ASKKPSGRGKNEQF	TRBV27	TRBJ2-1
ASSQLTERNTEAF	TRBV4-3	TRBJ1-1
SATSGREGLQY	TRBV20-1	TRBJ2-3
SARARGYGYT	TRBV20-1	TRBJ1-2
SVEAGLAGTTDTQY	TRBV29-1	TRBJ2-3
ASSTERAQY	TRBV5-6	TRBJ2-5
ASSLDRADFYEQY	TRBV11-2	TRBJ2-7
ASSLKSYEQY	TRBV7-6	TRBJ2-7